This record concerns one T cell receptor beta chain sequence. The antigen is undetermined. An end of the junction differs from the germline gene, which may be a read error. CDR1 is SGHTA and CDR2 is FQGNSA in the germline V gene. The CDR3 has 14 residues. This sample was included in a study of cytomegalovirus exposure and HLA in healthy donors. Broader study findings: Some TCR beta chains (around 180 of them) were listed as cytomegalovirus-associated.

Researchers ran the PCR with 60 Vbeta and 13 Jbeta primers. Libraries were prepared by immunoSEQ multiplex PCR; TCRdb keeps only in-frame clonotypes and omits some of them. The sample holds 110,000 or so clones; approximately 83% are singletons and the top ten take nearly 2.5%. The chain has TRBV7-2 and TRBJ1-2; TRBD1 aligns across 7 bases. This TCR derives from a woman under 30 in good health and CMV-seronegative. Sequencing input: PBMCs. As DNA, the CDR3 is TGTGCCAGCAGTTTAGGGGGCCATCGGCATGGCTACACCTTC. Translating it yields CASSLGGHRHGYTF.